A selection of T cell receptor beta chains follows, all from one sample in a study of blood T cell repertoires in COVID-19. Sequenced by immunoSEQ multiplex PCR; TCRdb stores in-frame clones only, minus some. Here the sample spans some 350,000 clones, around 90% being singletons. Material for sequencing was peripheral blood. The origin of the receptors is a man aged 18-30 years with active or convalescent COVID-19. Both conserved end residues are part of each CDR3. D genes are given only for firm matches. Size is stated for part of the rows, as once, few or many counts, or as a class when the clone is expanded.

NA | NA | TRBJ2-5 | TRBV5-1 | CASSLFAESGTQYF | TGCGCCAGCAGCTTGTTTGCTGAGTCGGGGACCCAGTACTTC
TRBD2 | once | TRBJ2-7 | TRBV6-2/TRBV6-3 | CASSGDTYEQYF | TGTGCCAGTAGCGGGGACACCTACGAGCAGTACTTC
NA | NA | TRBJ1-6 | TRBV19 | CASNYEDSYNSPLHF | TGTGCCAGTAATTATGAGGACTCCTATAATTCACCCCTCCACTTT
NA | NA | TRBJ1-5 | TRBV19 | CASSTPLRGQPQHF | TGTGCCAGTAGTACGCCATTGAGAGGGCAGCCCCAGCATTTT
NA | NA | TRBJ1-6 | TRBV4-1 | CASSQVSGTQNSPLHF | TGCGCCAGCAGCCAAGTTTCCGGGACTCAAAATTCACCCCTCCACTTT
TRBD1 | NA | TRBJ1-6 | TRBV9 | CASSVGQGYSPLHF | TGTGCCAGCAGCGTAGGACAGGGATATTCACCCCTCCACTTT
TRBD2 | NA | TRBJ2-3 | TRBV13 | CASSPPGSGGAGDTQYF | TGTGCCAGCAGCCCCCCGGGCAGCGGGGGGGCGGGAGATACGCAGTATTTT
NA | NA | TRBJ1-5 | TRBV19 | CASSLRDIYQPQHF | TGTGCCAGTAGTCTCCGGGACATATATCAGCCCCAGCATTTT
TRBD1 | once | TRBJ2-7 | TRBV7-6 | CASSVTGQGRNEQYF | TGTGCCAGCAGCGTAACCGGACAGGGGAGGAACGAGCAGTACTTC
NA | NA | TRBJ2-3 | TRBV5-1 | CASSLYGGGQDTQYF | TGCGCCAGCAGCTTGTATGGGGGAGGACAAGATACGCAGTATTTT
NA | NA | TRBJ1-1 | TRBV5-6 | CASSLSVTSQRNEAFF | TGTGCCAGCAGCTTGTCAGTGACAAGCCAACGGAATGAAGCTTTCTTT
TRBD1 | NA | TRBJ1-2 | TRBV6-5 | CASKNRGRGYTF | TGTGCCAGCAAAAACAGGGGCCGAGGCTACACCTTC
NA | NA | TRBJ2-7 | TRBV11-2 | CASSLSQTYEQYF | TGTGCCAGCAGCTTAAGTCAGACCTACGAGCAGTACTTC
NA | NA | TRBJ1-5 | TRBV18 | CASSPGANNQPQHF | TGTGCCAGCTCACCAGGGGCGAACAATCAGCCCCAGCATTTT
TRBD1 | NA | TRBJ1-5 | TRBV19 | CASSYRGSNQPQHF | TGTGCCAGTAGCTACAGGGGTAGCAATCAGCCCCAGCATTTT
TRBD2 | NA | TRBJ2-5 | TRBV5-8 | CASSWGGRQETQYF | TGTGCCAGCAGCTGGGGGGGGAGGCAAGAGACCCAGTACTTC
NA | once | TRBJ2-7 | TRBV7-8 | CASSFAQDYEQYF | TGTGCCAGCAGCTTTGCTCAGGACTACGAGCAGTACTTC
TRBD1 | NA | TRBJ1-5 | TRBV3-1/TRBV3-2 | CASSQIGTGNQPQHF | TGTGCCAGCAGCCAAATTGGGACAGGGAATCAGCCCCAGCATTTT
NA | NA | TRBJ1-3 | TRBV3-1/TRBV3-2 | CASSQTRGGKRNTIYF | TGTGCCAGCAGCCAAACCCGGGGAGGGAAGAGAAACACCATATATTTT
TRBD2 | few | TRBJ2-2 | TRBV27 | CASSLSKLTGTSGSTGELFF | TGTGCCAGCAGTTTATCGAAGCTTACCGGGACTAGCGGTTCTACCGGGGAGCTGTTTTTT
TRBD1 | NA | TRBJ1-1 | TRBV4-2 | CASSPGENRGTEAFF | TGTGCCAGCAGCCCAGGTGAGAACAGGGGAACTGAAGCTTTCTTT
TRBD2 | once | TRBJ2-7 | TRBV7-2 | CASSRTGGTSGFSSYEQYF | TGTGCCAGCAGCCGGACAGGGGGGACTAGCGGGTTTTCCTCCTACGAGCAGTACTTC
NA | NA | TRBJ1-4 | TRBV6-5 | CASSRVGNEKLFF | TGTGCCAGCAGCAGGGTTGGTAATGAAAAACTGTTTTTT
NA | NA | TRBJ2-1 | TRBV10-1 | CASRKTGGPYNEQFF | TGCGCCAGCAGAAAGACAGGAGGTCCCTACAATGAGCAGTTCTTC
TRBD2 | NA | TRBJ2-1 | TRBV6-5 | CASRDSGRALNEQFF | TGTGCCAGCAGAGACAGCGGGAGGGCCTTAAATGAGCAGTTCTTC
TRBD2 | NA | TRBJ2-1 | TRBV7-2 | CASSLGGRVNEQFF | TGTGCCAGCAGCTTAGGGGGGAGGGTCAATGAGCAGTTCTTC
TRBD1 | NA | TRBJ1-2 | TRBV3-1/TRBV3-2 | CASSPGYPGTVANYGYTF | TGTGCCAGCAGCCCAGGATACCCCGGGACAGTCGCTAACTATGGCTACACCTTC
TRBD1 | NA | TRBJ2-7 | TRBV18 | CASSAGQGGYEQYF | TGTGCCAGCTCAGCAGGACAGGGTGGTTACGAGCAGTACTTC
NA | NA | TRBJ1-3 | TRBV28 | CASSSGQRLGGNTIYF | TGTGCCAGCAGTTCCGGTCAGCGGCTAGGTGGAAACACCATATATTTT
TRBD1 | NA | TRBJ1-1 | TRBV11-1 | CASSLANRQGMVNTEAFF | TGTGCCAGCAGCTTAGCGAATAGACAGGGTATGGTGAACACTGAAGCTTTCTTT
NA | NA | TRBJ1-5 | TRBV28 | CASSLQGFGQPQHF | TGTGCCAGCAGTTTACAGGGCTTCGGGCAGCCCCAGCATTTT
TRBD2 | once | TRBJ2-5 | TRBV27 | CASSLRVDSGFQETQYF | TGTGCCAGCAGTTTAAGAGTAGATAGCGGGTTCCAAGAGACCCAGTACTTC
TRBD2 | NA | TRBJ2-2 | TRBV7-9 | CASSFILAGDLNTGELFF | TGTGCCAGCAGCTTTATCCTAGCGGGAGACCTGAACACCGGGGAGCTGTTTTTT
TRBD2 | NA | TRBJ2-1 | TRBV28 | CASSSRTTSGIHEQFF | TGTGCCAGCAGTTCTAGAACAACTAGCGGCATACATGAGCAGTTCTTC
TRBD1 | NA | TRBJ2-2 | TRBV25-1 | CASSKQGWDTGELFF | TGTGCCAGCAGTAAACAGGGGTGGGACACCGGGGAGCTGTTTTTT
TRBD1 | NA | TRBJ2-7 | TRBV6-5 | CASSSAGTGSYEQYF | TGTGCCAGCAGTTCGGCAGGGACAGGCTCCTACGAGCAGTACTTC
NA | NA | TRBJ2-1 | TRBV9 | CASSTGSEQFF | TGTGCCAGCAGTACAGGGTCTGAGCAGTTCTTC
NA | NA | TRBJ2-1 | TRBV9 | CASSVAAGSSYNEQFF | TGTGCCAGCAGCGTAGCGGCGGGAAGCTCCTACAATGAGCAGTTCTTC
NA | NA | TRBJ1-2 | TRBV19 | CASARSHGYTF | TGTGCCAGTGCGCGAAGTCACGGCTACACCTTC
TRBD1 | NA | TRBJ1-2 | TRBV28 | CASMPFDRGFYGYTF | TGTGCCAGCATGCCTTTTGACAGGGGATTCTATGGCTACACCTTC
NA | NA | TRBJ1-5 | TRBV7-6 | CASSSGQGLRQPQHF | TGTGCCAGCAGCTCTGGGCAGGGGCTAAGGCAGCCCCAGCATTTT
TRBD1 | NA | TRBJ1-2 | TRBV28 | CASSPPGQNNYGYTF | TGTGCCAGCAGTCCCCCGGGACAGAATAACTATGGCTACACCTTC
NA | NA | TRBJ2-7 | TRBV19 | CASSFSDLNSYEQYF | TGTGCCAGTAGTTTTAGTGACTTAAACTCCTACGAGCAGTACTTC